These 9 T cell receptor beta chains came from one sample sequenced in a study of T cells after yellow fever vaccination. From the 5' RACE reads, TCRdb called clonotypes with MiXCR, one entry per CDR3 protein. This sample has 350,000 to 450,000 distinct CDR3 sequences, with roughly a sixth found just once. The source material was PBMCs, sampled before the yellow fever booster vaccination. The receptor set was obtained from a man aged 18 to 30 who received the YFV17D yellow fever vaccine.

This clonotype turned up a few times. The V and J genes are TRBV7-9 and TRBJ2-3; either TRBD1 or TRBD2 may fit D (5 bases each). The CDR3 is 16 residues long. CDR1 is SEHNR, CDR2 FQNEAQ, per germline (reference sequence). The ends were cut back, 2 bases at V and 0 bases at J, with 12 bases in the middle. The CDR3 reads CASSLLLGDSTDTQYF. DNA of the CDR3: TGTGCCAGCAGCTTATTGTTGGGGGACAGCACAGATACGCAGTATTTT.

The rearrangement uses TRBV10-3 and TRBJ1-3, with D perhaps matching TRBD1 (6 bases). V lost 3 bases to trimming and J lost 2 bases, with 11 bases between them. Germline-derived CDR1 and CDR2 are ENHRY and SYGVKD. CDR3 length: 15 residues. For the CDR3, the DNA is TGTGCCATCAGTGATCAGGGGAAGACTGGAAACACCATATATTTT. Protein: CAISDQGKTGNTIYF.

This clonotype came up a few times. The chain combines TRBV11-3 with TRBJ1-1; D gene unclear. The germline V gene has CDR1 SGHNT and CDR2 YENEEA. V lost 7 bases and J 8 bases, leaving 14 bases between the germline ends. CDR3 size: 12 residues. CDR3 region: CASKSPGTEAFF. The CDR3 DNA reads as TGTGCCAGCAAATCCCCGGGCACAGAAGCTTTCTTT.

This clonotype has only a few counts. CDR3 region: CASSYSGTGNEKLFF. For the CDR3, the DNA is TGTGCCAGCAGTTACTCCGGGACAGGCAATGAAAAACTGTTTTTT. The chain carries TRBV6-5 and TRBJ1-4, with 8 bases identical to TRBD1. Germline-derived CDR1 and CDR2 are MNHEY and SVGAGI. V lost 0 bases to trimming and J lost 5 bases; unmatched junction nucleotides: 2. CDR3 length: 15 residues.

The V call is TRBV12-3 or TRBV12-4, the J call TRBJ2-7, with D possibly being TRBD1 or TRBD2 (5 bases each). The CDR3 totals 14 residues. V was shortened by 6 bases and J by 6 bases, with 18 bases between the two germline ends. The CDR3 nucleotides read TGTGCCAGCAGCCCCGAGAAGTGGGGGAGCGAGCAGTACTTC. Its protein product is CASSPEKWGSEQYF.

The gene calls are TRBV4-3 and TRBJ2-7; 9 bases fit TRBD1. After removal of 0 bases from V and 3 bases from J, the junction contained 3 bases not matched to a gene. Germline V gene lookup returns CDR1 LGHNA and CDR2 YSLEER. The CDR3 has 15 residues. CDR3 in DNA: TGCGCCAGCAGCCAAGACCCGGGACAGGGCTACGAGCAGTACTTC. Residues: CASSQDPGQGYEQYF.

CDR3 sequence (DNA): TGTGCCATCAGTGCAGGGACTAGCGGGGCTGAGCAGTTCTTC. It is translated as CAISAGTSGAEQFF. V usage is TRBV10-3 and J usage is TRBJ2-1, with TRBD2 identical over 13 bases. J lost 9 bases, V lost 4 bases, and 3 bases had no gene match. Per the germline V gene, CDR1 is ENHRY and CDR2 is SYGVKD. The CDR3 is made up of 14 amino acids.

This clonotype was detected only a few times. V is TRBV27 and J is TRBJ1-3; 9 positions match TRBD1. Losses at the gene ends were 5 bases for V and 0 bases for J; bases not matched to a gene: 2. Germline values: CDR1 MNHEY, CDR2 SMNVEV (reference sequence). This CDR3 is 15 amino acids long. CDR3 amino acids: CASSRDRASGNTIYF. The CDR3 coding sequence is TGTGCCAGCAGTCGGGACAGGGCCTCTGGAAACACCATATATTTT.

In its sample, this clonotype was seen a few times. The chain is built from TRBV6-5 and TRBJ1-3, with TRBD1 as a possible D gene (5 bases). In germline, CDR1 is MNHEY, CDR2 SVGAGI. V gave up 0 bases and J gave up 4 bases, with 7 bases separating them. The CDR3 is 14 amino acids. The CDR3 DNA reads as TGTGCCAGCAGTTACTCCGGGGCCGGAAACACCATATATTTT. Amino acid sequence: CASSYSGAGNTIYF.